This T cell receptor (beta chain) stems from a study of OX40 agonist ivuxolimab in advanced cancers. Whole-study context: Those enrolled were roughly 80% male, with a mean age of roughly 60 years and ages from roughly 23 to 79. General observations from the study: At 0.1 to 3.0 mg/kg, clonal expansion of CD4+ and CD8+ blood T cells had occurred by week 6.

A remark on this clone: Its antigen remains unidentified.

TCRdb's table, derived via immunoSEQ multiplex PCR, lists solely in-frame clones and lacks some. The data contain approximately 54,000 clones, 80% to 95% of them singletons. Autoimmune disease history or systemic immunosuppression barred patients. Per germline, CDR1 SGHTA and CDR2 FQGNSA. Between the trimmed V and J ends, which lost 5 bases and 3 bases, there was a span of 20 bases. CDR3 size: 16 residues. The sequence derives from an adult with an advanced solid tumor such as melanoma, head and neck, liver or kidney cancer. The chain has TRBV7-2 and TRBJ2-7; perhaps TRBD2 as D (5 bases). This material consisted of CD4+ or CD8+ T cells sorted from blood, taken in a trial of the OX40 agonist ivuxolimab. CDR3 sequence reads: CASSLGLGELIYEQYF. CDR3 nucleotides: TGTGCCAGCAGCCTCGGACTGGGAGAGCTTATCTACGAGCAGTACTTC.